These T cell receptor beta chains were read from a single sample in a study of blood T cells in healthy people across ages. Via MiXCR, TCRdb re-called the 5' RACE reads, giving one row per CDR3 protein. The sample includes approximately 770,000 distinct CDR3 sequences, nearly 60% of them seen just once. The sample was blood. These TCRs come from a man aged 30 to 45 in good health. Each CDR3 is given with its conserved first and last residue. A D gene is named only where the DNA matches it firmly. A clone size is listed for some rows: how often the clone was seen (once, few, many), or a class if it is expanded.

cdr3_nt cdr3_aa cdr3_length v_call d_call j_call clone_size
TGTGCCAGCAGTTTATATCTTCCAGGGATCTATGGCTACACCTTC CASSLYLPGIYGYTF 15 TRBV27 . TRBJ1-2 .
TGCAGTGCTAGAAAGGGGAACACCGGGGAGCTGTTTTTT CSARKGNTGELFF 13 TRBV20-1 . TRBJ2-2 .
TGTGCCAGCAGCTCGACAGGGCTGCGAGAGCAGTACTTC CASSSTGLREQYF 13 TRBV7-9 TRBD1 TRBJ2-7 few
TGCGCCAGCAGTGAGGTCAGGGCTGGCGAGCAGTACTTC CASSEVRAGEQYF 13 TRBV10-2 . TRBJ2-7 .
TGTGCCAGCAGTGAAAGAAGGACTGAAGCTTTCTTT CASSERRTEAFF 12 TRBV2 . TRBJ1-1 few
TGTGCCAGCAGCTTATGGGACACTGAAAAACTGTTTTTT CASSLWDTEKLFF 13 TRBV7-2 . TRBJ1-4 .
TGTGCCAGCAGCTTACCTCAGGGTAACCCAAAGAATGAGCAGTTCTTC CASSLPQGNPKNEQFF 16 TRBV7-9 . TRBJ2-1 .
TGTGCCAGCAGTGAAGATATCATCATCGGGCCCTACGAGCAGTACTTC CASSEDIIIGPYEQYF 16 TRBV6-1 . TRBJ2-7 .
TGTGCCAGCAGTCCGGGACAGGGTTTCGCCGAGCAGTACTTC CASSPGQGFAEQYF 14 TRBV6-5 TRBD1 TRBJ2-7 .
TGTGCCGGGAGGACAGGGGTTCAAGAGACCCAGTACTTC CAGRTGVQETQYF 13 TRBV6-1 TRBD1 TRBJ2-5 few
TGTGCCACCAGTGATGTGACAGGCACAGATACGCAGTATTTT CATSDVTGTDTQYF 14 TRBV24-1 . TRBJ2-3 .
TGTGCCAGCAAGCATACGGGCAGGGTGGATGGCTACACCTTC CASKHTGRVDGYTF 14 TRBV6-1 . TRBJ1-2 .
TGTGCCAGCAGTCTAAAGGTCTCACGGACAGGGGGTTTAGCCAAAAACATTCAGTACTTC CASSLKVSRTGGLAKNIQYF 20 TRBV12-3/TRBV12-4 TRBD1 TRBJ2-4 .
TGTGCCAGCAGTCAGGGACTAGCGGGAGACCATGAGCAGTACTTC CASSQGLAGDHEQYF 15 TRBV27 TRBD2 TRBJ2-7 .
TGTGCCACCAGTGCTGCGGGTCGGGAGACCCAGTACTTC CATSAAGRETQYF 13 TRBV24-1 . TRBJ2-5 .
TGCAGTGCGATCCGGGACACTACCTACGAGCAGTACTTC CSAIRDTTYEQYF 13 TRBV20-1 . TRBJ2-7 few
TGTGCCTCCCCGAGCGCGGGCGAGGGGGAGGGTGAAGAGACCCAGTACTTC CASPSAGEGEGEETQYF 17 TRBV6-7 . TRBJ2-5 .
TGTGCCAGCAACCCAGCGGGGAACACTGAAGCTTTCTTT CASNPAGNTEAFF 13 TRBV7-9 . TRBJ1-1 .
TGTGCCACCAGCAGAGAACGAGCTTTTGCCTACGAGCAGTACTTC CATSRERAFAYEQYF 15 TRBV15 . TRBJ2-7 .
TGTGCCAGCAGCTTTGGACAGGGGGAAAGACTAGTCTCCTACAATGAGCAGTTCTTC CASSFGQGERLVSYNEQFF 19 TRBV11-2 TRBD1 TRBJ2-1 .
TGTGCCATGGGCAAGGTGGGGGTCAACTACAATGAGCAGTTCTTC CAMGKVGVNYNEQFF 15 TRBV10-3 . TRBJ2-1 .
TGTGCCAGCAGTCCGGACAGTCAGGCGTCACCCCTCCACTTT CASSPDSQASPLHF 14 TRBV27 . TRBJ1-6 few
TGCGCCAGCAGCCTGACAGCTACAACTAATGAAAAACTGTTTTTT CASSLTATTNEKLFF 15 TRBV4-1 . TRBJ1-4 few
TGTGCCAGCAGCGCCGGGACTAGCAATACTGAGCAGTTCTTC CASSAGTSNTEQFF 14 TRBV9 TRBD2 TRBJ2-1 .
TGTGCCAGCAGCTTGCAGGGCGGGAACTACAATGAGCAGTTCTTC CASSLQGGNYNEQFF 15 TRBV5-5 . TRBJ2-1 .